The 14 T cell receptor beta chains given below trace back to one sample, sequenced in a study of blood T cell repertoires in COVID-19. TCRdb's table, derived via immunoSEQ multiplex PCR, lists solely in-frame clones and lacks some. The sample contains around 100,000 clones, roughly 71% of which appear only once. Sample: peripheral blood. Every receptor here comes from a man older than 75 with acute or convalescent COVID-19.

The chain recombines TRBV6-2 or TRBV6-3 with TRBJ2-5, with 13 bases that match TRBD2. The CDR3 has 15 amino acids. CDR1 and CDR2 from the germline V gene are MNHEY and SVGEGT. The V and J ends lost 6 bases and 5 bases, in that order; junction bases with no gene match: 6. The CDR3 is CASSQLAGGGETQYF. The CDR3 region has the DNA TGTGCCAGCAGCCAACTAGCGGGAGGGGGGGAGACCCAGTACTTC.

This chain connects TRBV28 to TRBJ2-1, with 13 bases fitting TRBD2. The ends lost 7 bases at V and 8 bases at J; junction bases unmatched: 8. Germline V gene lookup returns CDR1 MDHEN and CDR2 SYDVKM. CDR3 length equals 15 residues. In nucleotides, the CDR3 is TGTGCCAGCACCCTACTAGCGGGAGGGAAGTATGAGCAGTTCTTC. Its protein is CASTLLAGGKYEQFF.

The chain links TRBV5-1 to TRBJ2-3; 12 bases align to TRBD2. This CDR3 has 18 residues. The V segment lost 5 bases and the J segment 1 base; nucleotides outside the gene matches: 11. From germline, CDR1 is SGHRS and CDR2 YFSETQ. In nucleotides, the CDR3 is TGCGCCAGCAGACATGTAGGATCTAGCGGGAGGGGCACAGATACGCAGTATTTT. Protein sequence: CASRHVGSSGRGTDTQYF.

The chain carries TRBV5-1 and TRBJ2-6; D remains ambiguous. Germline assignment: CDR1 SGHRS and CDR2 YFSETQ. This CDR3 is built from 15 residues. Trimming took off 0 bases at V and 2 bases at J, with 6 bases between the two ends. The DNA for the CDR3 is TGCGCCAGCAGCTTGGAGTTAGCTGGGGCCAACGTCCTGACTTTC. Translated, it gives CASSLELAGANVLTF.

Only a few counts were recorded for this clone. This rearrangement joins TRBV29-1 to TRBJ1-2; TRBD1 matches 7 bases. Germline V CDR1 and CDR2: SQVTM, ANQGSEA. The trim removed 7 bases at V and 4 bases at J, leaving 3 bases unmatched. There are 11 residues in the CDR3. This chain's CDR3 is CSAQGVYGYTF. The DNA of the CDR3 is TGCAGCGCCCAGGGGGTCTATGGCTACACCTTC. The variable domain in full, completed from reference TRBV29-1 and TRBJ1-2, reads SAVISQKPSRDICQRGTSLTIQCQVDSQVTMMFWYRQQPGQSLTLIATANQGSEATYESGFVIDKFPISRPNLTFSTLTVSNMSPEDSSIYLCSAQGVYGYTFGSGTRLTVV.

The chain carries TRBV24-1 and TRBJ2-2; TRBD2 matches 7 bases. CDR1 KGHDR and CDR2 SFDVKD come from the germline V gene. The CDR3 runs 14 residues. V shed 9 bases, J shed 6 bases, and the junction held 9 bases outside the gene matches. The CDR3 coding sequence is TGTGCCACCGGGGTAGCGGGTAGCCCCGGGGAGCTGTTTTTT. Protein: CATGVAGSPGELFF.

J is TRBJ1-1 and V is TRBV19; D might be TRBD1 (5 bases). The germline gives CDR1 LNHDA, CDR2 SQIVND (reference sequence). Trimming pared 5 bases from V and 4 bases from J, leaving 14 bases between. The CDR3 is 14 residues long. The CDR3 bases are TGTGCCAGTAGTGTCAGGGATAAAGGCACTGAAGCTTTCTTT. This translates into CASSVRDKGTEAFF.

The chain recombines TRBV18 with TRBJ2-7; 13 nucleotides agree with TRBD2. The CDR3 totals 15 residues. The junction had 4 bases not matched to a gene; V was cut back by 3 bases and J by 5 bases. The germline CDR1 and CDR2 sequences are KGHSH and LQKENI. CDR3 nucleotides: TGTGCCAGCTCACCTCTTGGGACTAGCGGGAACGAGCAGTACTTC. This encodes CASSPLGTSGNEQYF. Supplemented by reference TRBV18 and TRBJ2-7, the full variable domain reads NAGVMQNPRHLVRRRGQEARLRCSPMKGHSHVYWYRQLPEEGLKFMVYLQKENIIDESGMPKERFSAEFPKEGPSILRIQQVVRGDSAAYFCASSPLGTSGNEQYFGPGTRLTVT.

V and J are TRBV28 and TRBJ2-7; tentative D call: TRBD2 (6 bases). The ends were cut back, 6 bases at V and 0 bases at J, with 18 bases in the middle. Germline V gene lookup returns CDR1 MDHEN and CDR2 SYDVKM. This CDR3 region has 16 residues. CDR3 in DNA: TGTGCCAGCAGGGGGGGATTTGCGGTTAGCTCCTACGAGCAGTACTTC. Translating gives CASRGGFAVSSYEQYF.

The rearrangement links TRBV11-2 to TRBJ2-5; 7 bases fit TRBD1. The CDR3 sequence is 14 residues long. V trimming: 5 bases; J trimming: 4 bases; junction bases outside the gene matches: 7. CDR1 SGHAT and CDR2 FQNNGV come from the germline V gene. The CDR3: CASSPGTVGETQYF. The CDR3 DNA is TGTGCCAGCAGCCCCGGGACAGTAGGAGAGACCCAGTACTTC.

This clone was seen many times. The CDR3 sequence is CASRQGEDRVCDTEAFF. CDR3 nucleotide sequence: TGTGCCAGCAGACAGGGCGAAGATAGGGTTTGCGACACTGAAGCTTTCTTT. This chain links TRBV21-1 with TRBJ1-1; TRBD1, the D gene given by the table, was not confirmed from the DNA. TRBV21-1 is a pseudogene segment. This CDR3 is 17 amino acids long.

This clone showed up just once. J is TRBJ1-6 and V is TRBV6-5, with 10 nucleotides matching TRBD1. The V gene's germline CDR1 is MNHEY and CDR2 SVGAGI. The CDR3 is made up of 16 amino acids. Trimming took 4 bases from V and 2 from J; bases not matched to a gene: 2. CDR3 protein: CASSLGTGAYNSPLHF. The CDR3, as DNA: TGTGCCAGCAGTTTGGGGACAGGGGCCTATAATTCACCCCTCCACTTT.

CDR3 residues: CASGPGTSGRRDSYNEQFF. CDR3 nucleotide sequence: TGTGCTAGTGGCCCGGGGACTAGCGGGAGACGGGATTCCTACAATGAGCAGTTCTTC. The chain couples TRBV12-5 to TRBJ2-1, with 14 bases that match TRBD2. The CDR3 runs 19 residues. V trimming: 6 bases; J trimming: 1 base; junction bases outside the gene matches: 11. Germline loops: CDR1 LGHNT, CDR2 FRNRAP.

The V and J genes are TRBV18 and TRBJ1-1; D ambiguous. The V end lost 1 base, the J end lost 4 bases, and 7 bases lay between the germline ends. From germline, CDR1 is KGHSH and CDR2 LQKENI. This CDR3 region has 13 residues. The CDR3 region has the DNA TGTGCCAGCTCACCACGGGAGGGCACTGAAGCTTTCTTT. Its translation is CASSPREGTEAFF.